This is a list of T cell receptor beta chains from one sample in a study of regulatory T cells in long-lasting Graves disease. TCRdb re-called the multiplex PCR reads with MiXCR, one entry per CDR3 protein. Here the sample spans a few hundred thousand distinct CDR3 sequences, roughly a quarter being singletons. The specimen comprised peripheral blood mononuclear cells (PBMCs), sampled when the disease was refractory, from a patient treated with antithyroid drugs. The source of these receptors is a female donor with Graves disease. CDR3s include the opening cysteine and the closing phenylalanine or tryptophan. D genes are given only for firm matches.

.	TRBV7-8	TRBJ1-5	CASSLGGGGFNQPQHF
TRBD1	TRBV5-1	TRBJ2-7	CASSSGTGGLYEQYF
.	TRBV5-1	TRBJ2-1	CASSLAPAGIRYNEQFF
.	TRBV11-2	TRBJ1-2	CASSLGGYGGYTF
TRBD1	TRBV7-2	TRBJ2-7	CASSLWMDRAYEQYF
TRBD1	TRBV20-1	TRBJ2-7	CSAGRDSYSYEQYF
.	TRBV12-5	TRBJ2-5	CASGDDRLGTETQYF
.	TRBV29-1	TRBJ2-5	CSGEGYQETQYF
.	TRBV2	TRBJ1-5	CASSDRDSNQPQHF
.	TRBV28	TRBJ2-2	CASSGFWTGEDGELFF
.	TRBV5-6	TRBJ2-7	CASTPEGRLNNYEQYF
TRBD2	TRBV9	TRBJ2-7	CASSVDKAGEYEQYF
TRBD2	TRBV29-1	TRBJ2-7	CSGKREGSYEQYF
.	TRBV29-1	TRBJ1-1	CSGTPSGGTEAFF
.	TRBV27	TRBJ2-7	CASSLSRMGAYEQYF
.	TRBV13	TRBJ2-7	CASSLLRDSGYEQYF
TRBD2	TRBV6-1	TRBJ2-5	CASRTSGKETQYF
TRBD1	TRBV19	TRBJ1-1	CASSRDRGMNTEAFF
.	TRBV7-9	TRBJ2-7	CASSLGSLGYEQYF
.	TRBV28	TRBJ1-6	CASSSVNSPLHF
TRBD1	TRBV6-1	TRBJ1-1	CASSRTGDAEAFF
TRBD1	TRBV30	TRBJ2-2	CAWKNRGQGAFATGELFF
.	TRBV14	TRBJ1-1	CASANGGTEAFF
TRBD1	TRBV29-1	TRBJ1-2	CSVALNRGGGYTF
TRBD1	TRBV15	TRBJ1-5	CATSRGRGGLSNQPQHF
.	TRBV28	TRBJ2-7	CASKSTSWGSYEQYF
TRBD2	TRBV19	TRBJ2-2	CASTLGNAGGPTGELFF
TRBD2	TRBV20-1	TRBJ2-7	CSARDVGGRLAEQYF
.	TRBV19	TRBJ2-4	CASSRGLILAKNIQYF